This TCR beta chain was retrieved from a study of blood T cell repertoires in COVID-19. As for the study in general: T cells, B-cell-depleted T cells, or PBMCs supplied cDNA or gDNA.

Germline V gene lookup returns CDR1 LNHDA and CDR2 SQIVND (reference sequence). The trim removed 6 bases at V and 4 bases at J, leaving 5 bases unmatched. The CDR3 has 14 amino acids. Sequencing used immunoSEQ multiplex PCR; TCRdb keeps in-frame clones, though not all of them. This sample has roughly 200,000 clones, with about 85% found just once. Participant age was roughly 18 to 90 years, and participants resided in about two dozen US areas. Two negative PCRs, clearance, or symptom resolution were required of recovered Cohort 3 donors. Specimen: PBMCs or T cells enriched from blood (not recorded which). The sequence came from a man aged 40-50 years who had recovered from COVID-19. This chain connects TRBV19 to TRBJ2-5, with 10 bases that match TRBD2. The chain's CDR3 is CASRDSGGRETQYF. CDR3 in DNA: TGTGCCAGTAGAGATAGCGGGGGGCGAGAGACCCAGTACTTC.